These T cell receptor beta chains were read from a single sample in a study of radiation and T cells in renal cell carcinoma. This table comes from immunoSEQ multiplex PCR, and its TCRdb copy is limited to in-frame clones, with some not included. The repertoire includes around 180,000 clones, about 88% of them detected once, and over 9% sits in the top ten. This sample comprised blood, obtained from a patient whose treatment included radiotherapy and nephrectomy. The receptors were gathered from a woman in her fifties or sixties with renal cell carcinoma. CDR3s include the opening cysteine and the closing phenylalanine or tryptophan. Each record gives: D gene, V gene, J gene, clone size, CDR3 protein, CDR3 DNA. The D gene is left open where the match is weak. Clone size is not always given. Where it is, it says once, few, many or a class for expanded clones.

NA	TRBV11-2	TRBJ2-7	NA	CASSSDTTYEQYF	TGTGCCAGCAGCTCGGACACGACCTACGAGCAGTACTTC
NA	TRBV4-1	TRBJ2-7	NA	CASSHLTGGSGQYF	TGCGCCAGCAGCCACCTCACCGGCGGGTCCGGGCAGTACTTC
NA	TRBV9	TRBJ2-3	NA	CASSVGAYDTDTQYF	TGTGCCAGCAGCGTAGGGGCCTATGACACAGATACGCAGTATTTT
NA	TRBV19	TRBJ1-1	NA	CASSIQRTGDTEAFF	TGTGCCAGTAGTATACAGAGGACCGGGGACACTGAAGCTTTCTTT
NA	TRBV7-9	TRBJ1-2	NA	CASSPQGYGYTF	TGTGCCAGCAGCCCACAGGGCTATGGCTACACCTTC
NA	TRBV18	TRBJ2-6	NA	CASSLKEHLQSRANVLTF	TGTGCCAGCTCACTGAAAGAACATTTACAAAGTCGGGCCAACGTCCTGACTTTC
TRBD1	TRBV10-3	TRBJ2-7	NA	CAISQRAGQGTEQYF	TGTGCCATCAGCCAAAGGGCGGGACAGGGTACCGAGCAGTACTTC
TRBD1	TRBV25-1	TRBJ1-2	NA	CASSEFGGGGDYGYTF	TGTGCCAGCAGTGAATTCGGAGGGGGCGGCGACTATGGCTACACCTTC
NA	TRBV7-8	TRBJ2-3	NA	CASSLTDTQYF	TGTGCCAGCAGCTTAACAGATACGCAGTATTTT
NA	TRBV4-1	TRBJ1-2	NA	CASSQSRREVYGYTF	TGCGCCAGCAGCCAGTCCCGCAGGGAAGTCTATGGCTACACCTTC
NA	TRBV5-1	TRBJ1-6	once	CASSLDSPSNSPLHF	TGCGCCAGCAGCTTGGACAGTCCATCTAATTCACCCCTCCACTTT
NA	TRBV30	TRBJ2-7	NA	CAGWTEISYEQYF	TGTGCCGGTTGGACTGAAATATCCTACGAGCAGTACTTC
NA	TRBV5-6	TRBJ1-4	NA	CASSYRQVAATNEKLFF	TGTGCCAGCAGCTATCGACAGGTCGCTGCAACTAATGAAAAACTGTTTTTT
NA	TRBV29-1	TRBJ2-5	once	CSVDLDSGETQYF	TGCAGCGTTGATTTGGACAGCGGAGAGACCCAGTACTTC
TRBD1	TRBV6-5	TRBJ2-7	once	CASSHRQGKTYEQYF	TGTGCCAGCAGTCATAGACAGGGGAAAACCTACGAGCAGTACTTC
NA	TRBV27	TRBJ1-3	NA	CASSRTLGANTIYF	TGTGCCAGCAGTCGCACCCTGGGAGCGAACACCATATATTTT
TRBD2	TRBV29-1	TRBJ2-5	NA	CSVETSGEETQYF	TGCAGCGTTGAAACTAGCGGGGAAGAGACCCAGTACTTC
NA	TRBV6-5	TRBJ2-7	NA	CASSPGGTPWEQYF	TGTGCCAGCAGTCCTGGGGGGACACCCTGGGAGCAGTACTTC
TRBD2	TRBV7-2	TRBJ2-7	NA	CASSFTAGVYEQYF	TGTGCCAGCAGCTTCACCGCGGGGGTCTACGAGCAGTACTTC
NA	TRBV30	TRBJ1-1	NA	CAWGRQVGTEAFF	TGTGCCTGGGGCAGACAGGTGGGCACTGAAGCTTTCTTT
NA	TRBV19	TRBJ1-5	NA	CASSGSNQPQHF	TGTGCCAGTAGTGGTAGCAATCAGCCCCAGCATTTT
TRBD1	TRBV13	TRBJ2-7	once	CASSARGLSYEQYF	TGTGCCAGCAGCGCCAGGGGGCTTTCCTACGAGCAGTACTTC
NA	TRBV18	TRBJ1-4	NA	CASSPGQNEKLFF	TGTGCCAGCTCACCGGGTCAGAATGAAAAACTGTTTTTT
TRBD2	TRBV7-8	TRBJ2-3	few	CASSLGLAGAGGDTQYF	TGTGCCAGCAGCTTAGGGCTAGCGGGGGCCGGCGGAGATACGCAGTATTTT
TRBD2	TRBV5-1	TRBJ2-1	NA	CASSLPRNSGSSDEQFF	TGCGCCAGCAGCCTACCCCGAAATAGCGGGAGTTCTGATGAGCAGTTCTTC
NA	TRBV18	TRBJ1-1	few	CASSEIDSTEAFF	TGTGCCAGCTCCGAAATAGACAGCACTGAAGCTTTCTTT
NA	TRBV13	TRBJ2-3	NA	CASSVWTASTDTQYF	TGTGCCAGCAGCGTCTGGACGGCTAGCACAGATACGCAGTATTTT
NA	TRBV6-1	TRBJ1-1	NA	CAIIGGAGNTEAFF	TGTGCGATAATCGGTGGGGCTGGGAACACTGAAGCTTTCTTT
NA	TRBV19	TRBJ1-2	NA	CASSIDGIGSNRNYGYTF	TGTGCCAGTAGTATAGACGGGATAGGGAGCAATCGGAACTATGGCTACACCTTC
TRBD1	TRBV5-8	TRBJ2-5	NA	CASSLISGGETQYF	TGTGCCAGCAGCTTGATTTCAGGGGGTGAGACCCAGTACTTC
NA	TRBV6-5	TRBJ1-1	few	CASSSLRGVRNTEAFF	TGTGCCAGCAGTTCCCTAAGGGGGGTGCGGAACACTGAAGCTTTCTTT
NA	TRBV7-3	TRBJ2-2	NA	CASSPTPGVDTGELFF	TGTGCCAGCAGCCCAACTCCAGGTGTGGACACCGGGGAGCTGTTTTTT
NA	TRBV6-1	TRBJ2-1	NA	CAGGRTQYNEQFF	TGTGCCGGGGGGAGGACACAATACAATGAGCAGTTCTTC
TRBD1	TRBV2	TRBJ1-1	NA	CAARGQGLKAFF	TGTGCCGCCCGAGGACAGGGATTAAAAGCTTTCTTT
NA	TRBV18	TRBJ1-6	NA	CASSPRQASSYNSPLHF	TGTGCCAGCTCACCCCGACAGGCGAGCTCCTATAATTCACCCCTCCACTTT
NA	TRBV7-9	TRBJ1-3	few	CASSLGGSGNTIYF	TGTGCCAGCAGTCTGGGGGGTTCTGGAAACACCATATATTTT
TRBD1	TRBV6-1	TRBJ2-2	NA	CASSVQGAGELFF	TGTGCCAGCTCTGTACAGGGGGCCGGGGAGCTGTTTTTT
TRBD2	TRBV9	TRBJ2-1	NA	CASSVSGIPSGGVYNEQFF	TGTGCCAGCAGCGTGAGCGGCATCCCTAGCGGGGGGGTTTACAATGAGCAGTTCTTC
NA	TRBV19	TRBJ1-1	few	CASTLSGGFGAFF	TGTGCCAGCACCCTGAGTGGGGGCTTCGGGGCTTTCTTT
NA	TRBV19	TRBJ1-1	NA	CASSNTGSTEAFF	TGTGCCAGTAGTAACACAGGGAGCACTGAAGCTTTCTTT